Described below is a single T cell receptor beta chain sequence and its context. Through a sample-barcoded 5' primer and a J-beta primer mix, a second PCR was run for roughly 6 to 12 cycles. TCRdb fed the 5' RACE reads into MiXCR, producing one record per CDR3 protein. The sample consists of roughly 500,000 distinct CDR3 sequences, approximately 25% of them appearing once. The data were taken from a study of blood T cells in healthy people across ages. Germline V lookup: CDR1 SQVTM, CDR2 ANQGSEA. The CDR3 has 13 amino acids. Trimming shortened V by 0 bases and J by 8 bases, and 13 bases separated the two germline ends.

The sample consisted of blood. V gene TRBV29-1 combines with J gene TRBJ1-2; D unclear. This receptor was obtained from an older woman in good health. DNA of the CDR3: TGCAGCGTTGAAGATGTGGGTTATCGCGGCTACACCTTC. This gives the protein CSVEDVGYRGYTF.